This entry lists 30 T cell receptor beta chains sequenced from one sample in a study of T cell responses to AZD1222 COVID-19 vaccine. Repertoires were generated with immunoSEQ multiplex PCR, while TCRdb's copy carries only in-frame clones and drops some. The repertoire holds approximately 88,000 clones, with approximately 90% as singletons. The sample was peripheral blood, taken 28 days after the second AZD1222 dose. Source of these receptors: an adult who received the AZD1222 COVID-19 vaccine.

This sequence joins TRBV5-6 and TRBJ1-2; D not resolved. This CDR3 spans 13 amino acids. Germline V lookup: CDR1 SGHDT, CDR2 YYEEEE. V lost 6 bases, J lost 6 bases, and 15 bases lay in between. CDR3 loop: CASTQRVPDGYTF. The CDR3 DNA sequence: TGTGCCAGCACCCAACGGGTTCCTGATGGCTACACCTTC.

The chain recombines TRBV28 with TRBJ2-2, with TRBD1 matching 9 bases. Germline CDR1 is MDHEN and CDR2 is SYDVKM. The V and J ends lost 8 bases and 5 bases, in that order; junction bases with no gene match: 9. The CDR3 runs 15 residues. CDR3 residues: CASLQGARETGELFF. The CDR3 DNA is TGTGCCAGCCTACAGGGGGCGAGAGAAACCGGGGAGCTGTTTTTT.

The genes are TRBV4-3 and TRBJ2-6, with D possibly matching TRBD1 (5 bases). Germline CDR1 and CDR2: LGHNA and YSLEER. The CDR3 has 17 amino acids. Trimming left V 0 bases short and J 0 bases short, with 9 bases between. CDR3 residues: CASSQEIGASGANVLTF. The CDR3 nucleotides read TGCGCCAGCAGCCAAGAGATTGGGGCCTCTGGGGCCAACGTCCTGACTTTC.

The chain joins TRBV5-1 to TRBJ2-7, with D perhaps TRBD2 (5 bases). Germline assignment: CDR1 SGHRS and CDR2 YFSETQ. CDR3 length: 14 residues. The V and J ends lost 0 bases and 2 bases respectively, with 9 bases between them. The CDR3 DNA reads TGCGCCAGCAGCTTGGTGGGGAGAACCTACGAGCAGTACTTC. It is translated as CASSLVGRTYEQYF.

CDR3 nucleotides: TGTGCCAGCAGCGTAAAGGGGGGAGGAACTAATGAAAAACTGTTTTTT. Translating it yields CASSVKGGGTNEKLFF. The J gene is TRBJ1-4, the V gene TRBV9, with a weak D call TRBD1 (6 bases). The germline gives CDR1 SGDLS, CDR2 YYNGEE. Trimming shortened V by 1 base and J by 1 base, and 11 bases separated the two germline ends. CDR3 length: 16 residues.

The gene calls are TRBV30 and TRBJ2-1; 8 bases are shared with TRBD2. Unmatched junction bases numbered 7, after V lost 5 bases and J lost 4 bases. CDR1 and CDR2 (germline): GTSNPN, SVGIG (reference sequence). This CDR3 has 14 amino acids. The CDR3 sequence is CAWGGGPRYNEQFF. CDR3 in DNA: TGTGCCTGGGGCGGGGGGCCCCGATACAATGAGCAGTTCTTC.

The chain links TRBV7-9 to TRBJ1-3; TRBD1 matches at 10 bases. The CDR3 extends over 13 amino acids. Germline values: CDR1 SEHNR, CDR2 FQNEAQ (reference sequence). Unmatched junction bases numbered 7, after V lost 7 bases and J lost 10 bases. As DNA, the CDR3 is TGTGCCAGCACCATGGGACAGGGGACGACCATATATTTT. Translating it yields CASTMGQGTTIYF.

The chain joins TRBV12-3 or TRBV12-4 to TRBJ1-2; D is possibly TRBD1 (6 bases). V was shortened by 5 bases and J by 4 bases, with 11 bases between the two germline ends. This CDR3 comprises 13 residues. The DNA of the CDR3 is TGTGCCAGCAGTCTCAGGGGTAGCTATGGCTACACCTTC. Its protein product is CASSLRGSYGYTF.

This clone appeared once. This chain connects TRBV28 to TRBJ1-5; TRBD1 might be the D (6 bases). V was trimmed by 2 bases and J by 5 bases, leaving 13 bases between them. The CDR3 loop spans 15 amino acids. Germline V lookup: CDR1 MDHEN, CDR2 SYDVKM. The CDR3 coding sequence is TGTGCCAGCAGTTTACAGGGGAGTGCTCATCAGCCCCAGCATTTT. Protein product: CASSLQGSAHQPQHF.

V is TRBV10-1 and J is TRBJ2-7, with D unresolved. This CDR3 region has 13 residues. V was trimmed by 0 bases and J by 6 bases, leaving 9 bases between them. CDR1 WNHNN and CDR2 SYGVQD come from the germline V gene (reference sequence). CDR3 nucleotides: TGCGCCAGCAGTGAGTCTGGGGTCTCCGAGCAGTACTTC. Translating gives CASSESGVSEQYF.

This clone is a singleton in its sample. The rearrangement uses TRBV27 and TRBJ1-2; D gene uncertain. This CDR3 region has 15 residues. The germline CDR1 and CDR2 sequences are MNHEY and SMNVEV (reference sequence). The V end lost 2 bases, the J end lost 7 bases, and 17 bases lay between the germline ends. CDR3 protein: CASSLKSDGRSGYTF. Here the CDR3 DNA reads TGTGCCAGCAGTTTAAAGTCCGACGGAAGGAGTGGCTACACCTTC.

As concerns this clone: At one end the junction does not follow the germline gene, possibly because of a read error. The V call is TRBV6-2 or TRBV6-3, the J call TRBJ2-3; TRBD2 aligns across 13 bases. CDR3 length: 19 residues. Germline CDR1 is MNHEY and CDR2 is SVGEGT. This CDR3 is CASSYSGLAGSSTTDTQYF. The CDR3 DNA reads TGTGCCAGCAGCTACTCGGGACTAGCGGGGTCCTCTACCACAGATACGCAGTATTTT.

The V gene is TRBV12-3 or TRBV12-4, the J gene TRBJ1-3; the D is unclear. CDR3 length equals 12 residues. Trimming pared 5 bases from V and 7 bases from J, leaving 9 bases between. CDR3 sequence reads: CASSPHGNTIYF. CDR3 DNA sequence: TGTGCCAGCAGTCCGCACGGGAACACCATATATTTT.

The CDR3 sequence is CASSPLLRHQETQYF. The CDR3 DNA reads as TGTGCCAGCAGCCCCCTTTTACGCCACCAAGAGACCCAGTACTTC. The chain joins TRBV7-8 to TRBJ2-5; no firm D call. Between the trimmed V and J ends, which lost 5 bases and 0 bases, there was a span of 13 bases. The CDR3 extends over 15 amino acids. Germline values: CDR1 SGHVS, CDR2 FQNEAQ.

The J gene is TRBJ1-2, the V gene TRBV18; D not resolved. The V gene's germline CDR1 is KGHSH and CDR2 LQKENI. This CDR3 is built from 15 residues. V was shortened by 6 bases and J by 2 bases, with 16 bases between the two germline ends. CDR3 DNA sequence: TGTGCCAGCTCTTCTCTGGGAGGAGGGAACTATGGCTACACCTTC. Protein: CASSSLGGGNYGYTF.

The genes are TRBV27 and TRBJ1-1, with TRBD1 identical over 7 bases. CDR3 length: 17 amino acids. Germline CDR1 is MNHEY and CDR2 is SMNVEV (reference sequence). J gave up 2 bases and V 5 bases, and 14 bases lay outside the gene matches. The CDR3 loop reads CASSQTDRVTTNTEAFF. Here the CDR3 DNA reads TGTGCCAGCAGTCAGACCGACAGGGTGACTACTAACACTGAAGCTTTCTTT.

The V call is TRBV12-3 or TRBV12-4, the J call TRBJ1-1, with D tentatively TRBD1 (5 bases). The CDR3 extends over 13 amino acids. The germline V and J ends were trimmed by 2 bases and 6 bases, with 10 bases remaining between them. The CDR3, as DNA: TGTGCCAGCAGTTTATTCCCAGGGTCTGAAGCTTTCTTT. This codes for CASSLFPGSEAFF.

The chain is built from TRBV30 and TRBJ1-5; D unresolved. Germline assignment: CDR1 GTSNPN and CDR2 SVGIG (reference sequence). The CDR3 has 14 amino acids. V was trimmed by 5 bases and J by 6 bases, leaving 17 bases between them. DNA for the CDR3: TGTGCCTGGGAAAAGGCAGGCGCAGGTCAGCCCCAGCATTTT. This translates into CAWEKAGAGQPQHF.

This clone has a handful of counts. This chain connects TRBV19 to TRBJ2-7; a weak D match, TRBD1 (5 bases). The germline V gene has CDR1 LNHDA and CDR2 SQIVND (reference sequence). The V gene lost 5 bases and the J gene lost 7 bases, with 18 bases spanning the gap. The CDR3 sequence is 14 residues long. CDR3 region: CASSPRWGPNEQYF. CDR3 DNA: TGTGCCAGTAGTCCCCGGTGGGGCCCTAATGAGCAGTACTTC.

The rearrangement links TRBV30 to TRBJ1-4; D is undetermined. This CDR3 is 14 amino acids long. Trimming cost V 3 bases and J 4 bases, with 12 bases left between them. Per the germline V gene, CDR1 is GTSNPN and CDR2 is SVGIG (reference sequence). The CDR3, as DNA: TGTGCCTGGAGCTTATGGGGAAATAATGAAAAACTGTTTTTT. Residues: CAWSLWGNNEKLFF.

This chain links TRBV6-6 with TRBJ1-5; TRBD1 agrees at 7 bases. The CDR3 loop spans 14 amino acids. The junction had 5 bases not matched to a gene; V was cut back by 5 bases and J by 4 bases. CDR1 and CDR2 from the germline V gene are MNHNY and SVGAGI (reference sequence). CDR3 in amino acids: CASSRQGRNQPQHF. CDR3 in DNA: TGTGCCAGCAGTCGACAGGGACGGAATCAGCCCCAGCATTTT.

The rearrangement links TRBV10-2 to TRBJ2-1; no firm D call. Germline CDR1 reads WSHSY; CDR2 reads SAAADI. This CDR3 has 16 residues. Trimming removed 0 bases from V and 4 bases from J, with 13 bases in between. In DNA, the CDR3 is TGCGCCAGCAGTGAGTCGGCAGAAAGATCTTACAATGAGCAGTTCTTC. Translation gives CASSESAERSYNEQFF.

There are a few counts of this clone. The V call is TRBV5-8, the J call TRBJ1-5, with D possibly TRBD1 on 5 matching bases. Germline V CDR1 and CDR2: SGHTS, YDEGEE. CDR3 length: 14 amino acids. Trimming removed 3 bases from V and 11 bases from J, with 18 bases in between. The CDR3 nucleotides are TGTGCCAGCAGCTCTTGGGGGTCGGGGCGGACCCAGCATTTT. It specifies CASSSWGSGRTQHF.

The gene calls are TRBV12-2 and TRBJ1-3. TRBV12-2 is a listed pseudogene. The CDR3 covers 15 residues. CDR3 DNA: TGTGCAAGTCGCTTTACCCTAAGCTCTGGAAACACCATATATTTT. Encoded protein: CASRFTLSSGNTIYF.

The J gene is TRBJ1-1, the V gene TRBV3-1 (or the pseudogene TRBV3-2), with TRBD1 as a possible D gene (5 bases). Trimming took off 1 base at V and 4 bases at J, with 16 bases between the two ends. The CDR3 runs 16 residues. Per germline, CDR1 LGHDT and CDR2 YNNKEL (reference sequence). The CDR3 spells CASSQGRQLLSTEAFF. CDR3 sequence (DNA): TGTGCCAGCAGCCAAGGCCGACAGCTTCTTTCCACTGAAGCTTTCTTT.

This clone came up once. J is TRBJ1-4 and V is TRBV6-5; D is unclear. The CDR3 extends over 15 amino acids. V was shortened by 6 bases and J by 6 bases, with 17 bases between the two germline ends. Germline lookup yields CDR1 MNHEY and CDR2 SVGAGI. CDR3 amino acids: CASRDRTGFDEKLFF. DNA of the CDR3: TGTGCCAGCAGAGATAGGACGGGGTTCGATGAAAAACTGTTTTTT.

This chain connects TRBV6-5 to TRBJ2-1, with a possible D match to TRBD2 (5 bases). CDR3 length equals 12 residues. Germline CDR1 MNHEY, CDR2 SVGAGI. Trimming removed 6 bases from V and 8 bases from J, with 11 bases in between. The CDR3 is CASSRGEDEQFF. The CDR3 DNA sequence: TGTGCCAGCAGCCGGGGAGAGGATGAGCAGTTCTTC.

The chain carries TRBV28 and TRBJ1-5; D ambiguous. The germline V and J ends were trimmed by 3 bases and 3 bases, with 12 bases remaining between them. Germline values: CDR1 MDHEN, CDR2 SYDVKM. The CDR3 covers 15 residues. CDR3 DNA: TGTGCCAGCAGTTTTCGTCGGCGGGTCAATCAGCCCCAGCATTTT. Protein sequence: CASSFRRRVNQPQHF.

The rearrangement uses TRBV9 and TRBJ1-4; 7 bases align to TRBD1. The CDR3 has 16 amino acids. The V gene end was trimmed by 3 bases and the J gene end by 0 bases; junction bases not matched to a gene: 5. Germline V CDR1 and CDR2: SGDLS, YYNGEE. The CDR3 nucleotides read TGTGCCAGCAGCGAGTCGACAGGGTCAACTAATGAAAAACTGTTTTTT. Translated: CASSESTGSTNEKLFF. The full variable domain, completed using reference TRBV9 and TRBJ1-4, is DSGVTQTPKHLITATGQRVTLRCSPRSGDLSVYWYQQSLDQGLQFLIQYYNGEERAKGNILERFSAQQFPDLHSELNLSSLELGDSALYFCASSESTGSTNEKLFFGSGTQLSVL.

The chain links TRBV5-5 to TRBJ1-4, with D uncertain. Deletions cut 3 bases from V and 8 bases from J, with 11 bases between. The V gene's germline CDR1 is SGHKS and CDR2 YYEKEE (reference sequence). The length of the CDR3 is 13 residues. The CDR3 loop reads CASSSRLNEKLFF. The CDR3 nucleotides read TGTGCCAGCAGCTCTAGATTAAACGAAAAACTGTTTTTT. Looking up the rest from reference TRBV5-5 and TRBJ1-4 gives the full variable domain: DAGVTQSPTHLIKTRGQQVTLRCSPISGHKSVSWYQQVLGQGPQFIFQYYEKEERGRGNFPDRFSARQFPNYSSELNVNALLLGDSALYLCASSSRLNEKLFFGSGTQLSVL.